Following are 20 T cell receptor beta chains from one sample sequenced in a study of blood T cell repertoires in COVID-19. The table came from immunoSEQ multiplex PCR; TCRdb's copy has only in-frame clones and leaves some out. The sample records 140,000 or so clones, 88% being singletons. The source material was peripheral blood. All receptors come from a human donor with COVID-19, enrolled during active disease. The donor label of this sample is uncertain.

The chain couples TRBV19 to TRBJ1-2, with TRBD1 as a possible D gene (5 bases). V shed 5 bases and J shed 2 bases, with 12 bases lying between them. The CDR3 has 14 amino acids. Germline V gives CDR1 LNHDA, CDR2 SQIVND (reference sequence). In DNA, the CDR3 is TGTGCCAGTAGTTCTCAGGGCAGGAACTATGGCTACACCTTC. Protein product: CASSSQGRNYGYTF.

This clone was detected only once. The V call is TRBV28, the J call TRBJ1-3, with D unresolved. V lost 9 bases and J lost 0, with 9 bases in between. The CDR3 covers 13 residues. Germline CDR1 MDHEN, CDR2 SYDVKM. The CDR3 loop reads CASYYGSGNTIYF. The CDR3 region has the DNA TGTGCCAGTTATTACGGCTCTGGAAACACCATATATTTT.

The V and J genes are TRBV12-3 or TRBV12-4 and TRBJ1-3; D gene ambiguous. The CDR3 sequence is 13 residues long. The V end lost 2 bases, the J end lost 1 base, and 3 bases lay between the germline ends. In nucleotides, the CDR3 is TGTGCCAGCAGTTTACTGTCTGGAAACACCATATATTTT. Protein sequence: CASSLLSGNTIYF.

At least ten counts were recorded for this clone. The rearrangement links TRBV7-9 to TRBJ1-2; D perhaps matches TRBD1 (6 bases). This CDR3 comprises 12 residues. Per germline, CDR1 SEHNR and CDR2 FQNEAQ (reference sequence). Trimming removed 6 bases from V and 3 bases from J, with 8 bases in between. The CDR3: CASSWTDYGYTF. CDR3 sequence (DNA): TGTGCCAGCAGTTGGACAGACTATGGCTACACCTTC. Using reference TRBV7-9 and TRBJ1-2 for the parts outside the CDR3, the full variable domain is DTGVSQNPRHKITKRGQNVTFRCDPISEHNRLYWYRQTLGQGPEFLTYFQNEAQLEKSRLLSDRFSAERPKGSFSTLEIQRTEQGDSAMYLCASSWTDYGYTFGSGTRLTVV.

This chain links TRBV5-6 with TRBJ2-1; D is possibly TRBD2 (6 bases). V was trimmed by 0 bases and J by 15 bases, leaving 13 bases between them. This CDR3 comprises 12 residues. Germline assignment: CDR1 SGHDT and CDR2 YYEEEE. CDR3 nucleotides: TGTGCCAGCAGCTTGGGGGTGGAGGGTCGGTTCTTC. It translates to CASSLGVEGRFF.

The CDR3 bases are TGTGCCAGCAGCTTACAGGGTGGTGGAAACACCATATATTTT. Its translation: CASSLQGGGNTIYF. The J gene is TRBJ1-3, the V gene TRBV2; the D gene is possibly TRBD1 (6 bases). CDR3 length: 14 amino acids. The germline gives CDR1 SNHLY, CDR2 FYNNEI. The V end lost 6 bases, the J end lost 3 bases, and 12 bases lay between the germline ends.

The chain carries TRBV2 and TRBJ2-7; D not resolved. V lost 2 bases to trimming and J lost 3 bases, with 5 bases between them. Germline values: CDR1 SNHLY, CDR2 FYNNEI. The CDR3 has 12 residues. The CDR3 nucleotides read TGTGCCAGCAGTGAACAGGTCTACGAGCAGTACTTC. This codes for CASSEQVYEQYF.

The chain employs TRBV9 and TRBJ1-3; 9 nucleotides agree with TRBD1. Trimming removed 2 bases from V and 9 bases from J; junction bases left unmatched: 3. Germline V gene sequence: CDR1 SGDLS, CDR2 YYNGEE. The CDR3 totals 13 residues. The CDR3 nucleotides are TGTGCCAGCAGCGTGACAGGGGGAGCCACCATATATTTT. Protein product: CASSVTGGATIYF.

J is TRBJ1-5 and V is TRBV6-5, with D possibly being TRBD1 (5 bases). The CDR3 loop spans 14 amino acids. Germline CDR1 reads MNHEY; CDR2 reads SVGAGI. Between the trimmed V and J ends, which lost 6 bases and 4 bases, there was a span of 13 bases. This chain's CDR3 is CASRNGGDNQPQHF. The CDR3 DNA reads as TGTGCCAGCAGAAATGGGGGGGATAATCAGCCCCAGCATTTT.

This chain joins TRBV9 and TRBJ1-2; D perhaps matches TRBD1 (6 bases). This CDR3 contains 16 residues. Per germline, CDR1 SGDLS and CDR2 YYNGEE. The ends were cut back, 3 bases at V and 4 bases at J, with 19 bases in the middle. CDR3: CASSESPQGRVYGYTF. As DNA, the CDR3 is TGTGCCAGCAGCGAGTCCCCACAGGGCAGGGTCTATGGCTACACCTTC. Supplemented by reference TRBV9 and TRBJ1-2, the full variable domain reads DSGVTQTPKHLITATGQRVTLRCSPRSGDLSVYWYQQSLDQGLQFLIQYYNGEERAKGNILERFSAQQFPDLHSELNLSSLELGDSALYFCASSESPQGRVYGYTFGSGTRLTVV.

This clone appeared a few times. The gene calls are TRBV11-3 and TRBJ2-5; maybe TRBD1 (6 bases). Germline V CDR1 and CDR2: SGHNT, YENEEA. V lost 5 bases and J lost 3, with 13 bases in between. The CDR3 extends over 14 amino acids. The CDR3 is CASSTRTDKETQYF. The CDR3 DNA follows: TGTGCCAGCAGCACCCGGACAGATAAAGAGACCCAGTACTTC.

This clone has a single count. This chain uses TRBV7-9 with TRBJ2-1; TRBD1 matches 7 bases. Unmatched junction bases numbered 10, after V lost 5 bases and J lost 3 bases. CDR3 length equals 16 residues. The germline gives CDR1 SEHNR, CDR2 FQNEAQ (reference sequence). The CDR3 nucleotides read TGTGCCAGCAGCCCCGCCGTGACAGGGTTCTACAATGAGCAGTTCTTC. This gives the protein CASSPAVTGFYNEQFF. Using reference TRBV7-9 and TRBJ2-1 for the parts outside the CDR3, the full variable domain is DTGVSQNPRHKITKRGQNVTFRCDPISEHNRLYWYRQTLGQGPEFLTYFQNEAQLEKSRLLSDRFSAERPKGSFSTLEIQRTEQGDSAMYLCASSPAVTGFYNEQFFGPGTRLTVL.

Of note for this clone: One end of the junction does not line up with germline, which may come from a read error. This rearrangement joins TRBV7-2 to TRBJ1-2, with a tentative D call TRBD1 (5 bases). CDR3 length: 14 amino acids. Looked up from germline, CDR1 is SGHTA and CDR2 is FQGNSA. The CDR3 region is CASTLRQISYGYTF. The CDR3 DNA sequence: TGTGCCAGCACCTTAAGACAGATTTCCTATGGCTACACCTTC.

CDR3 loop: CASSPRTGNFYEQYF. The CDR3 DNA reads TGTGCCAGCAGTCCCAGGACAGGGAACTTCTACGAGCAGTACTTC. This chain uses TRBV3-1 (or the pseudogene TRBV3-2) with TRBJ2-7; TRBD1 aligns across 8 bases. Trimming removed 6 bases from V and 3 bases from J; junction bases left unmatched: 10. CDR3 length equals 15 residues. Per the germline V gene, CDR1 is LGHDT and CDR2 is YNNKEL (reference sequence).

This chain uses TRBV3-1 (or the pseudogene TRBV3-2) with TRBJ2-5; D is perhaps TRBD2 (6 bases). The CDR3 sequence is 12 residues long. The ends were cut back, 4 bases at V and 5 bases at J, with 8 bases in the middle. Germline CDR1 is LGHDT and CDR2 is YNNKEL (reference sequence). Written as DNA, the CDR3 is TGTGCCAGCAGCCCCCGGGGGGAGACCCAGTACTTC. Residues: CASSPRGETQYF.

CDR3 in DNA: TGTGCCAGCAGTGGTGGGGGAGGGAAGACCCAGTACTTC. Protein sequence: CASSGGGGKTQYF. The V call is TRBV2, the J call TRBJ2-5; TRBD2 matches at 7 bases. The CDR3 spans 13 residues. The trim removed 4 bases at V and 6 bases at J, leaving 5 bases unmatched. CDR1 SNHLY and CDR2 FYNNEI come from the germline V gene.

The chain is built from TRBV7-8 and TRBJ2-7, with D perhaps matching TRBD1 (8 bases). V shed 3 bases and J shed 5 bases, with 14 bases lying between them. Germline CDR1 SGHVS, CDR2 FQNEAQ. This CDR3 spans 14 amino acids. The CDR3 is CASSLAAGQDEQYF. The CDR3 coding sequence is TGTGCCAGCAGCTTGGCAGCGGGACAGGACGAGCAGTACTTC.

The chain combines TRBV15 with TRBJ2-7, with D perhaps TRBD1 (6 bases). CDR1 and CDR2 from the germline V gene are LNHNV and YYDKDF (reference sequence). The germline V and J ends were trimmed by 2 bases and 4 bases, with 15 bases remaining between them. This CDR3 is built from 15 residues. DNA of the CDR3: TGTGCCACCAGCAGACGGGACAAGGGGCGGTACGAGCAGTACTTC. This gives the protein CATSRRDKGRYEQYF.

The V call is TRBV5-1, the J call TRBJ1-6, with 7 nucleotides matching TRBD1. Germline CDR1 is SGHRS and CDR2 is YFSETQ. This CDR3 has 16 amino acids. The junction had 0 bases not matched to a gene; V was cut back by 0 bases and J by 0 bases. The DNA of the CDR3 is TGCGCCAGCAGCTTGGACAGGGGCTCCTATAATTCACCCCTCCACTTT. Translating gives CASSLDRGSYNSPLHF.

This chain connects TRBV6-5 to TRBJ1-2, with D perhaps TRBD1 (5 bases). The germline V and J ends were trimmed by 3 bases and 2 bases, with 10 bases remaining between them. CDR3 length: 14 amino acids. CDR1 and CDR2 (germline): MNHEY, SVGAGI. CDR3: CASSYRRGNYGYTF. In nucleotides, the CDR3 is TGTGCCAGCAGTTATCGTCGGGGGAACTATGGCTACACCTTC.